Each of the 8 T cell receptor beta chains below was sequenced from the same sample in a study of cytomegalovirus exposure and HLA in healthy donors. With 60 Vbeta and 13 Jbeta primers, the PCR was carried out. Libraries were prepared by immunoSEQ multiplex PCR; TCRdb keeps only in-frame clonotypes and omits some of them. This table has 55,000 to 65,000 clones, approximately 80% appearing once. The sequenced sample was PBMCs. These receptors originate from a male donor in good health and CMV-seronegative.

The chain employs TRBV10-3 and TRBJ2-7; 11 nucleotides match TRBD1. Trimming took 7 bases from V and 3 from J; bases not matched to a gene: 8. Per the germline V gene, CDR1 is ENHRY and CDR2 is SYGVKD. This CDR3 comprises 15 residues. The CDR3 region has the DNA TGTGCCATCAAGACCGGGACAGGGGGAATCTACGAGCAGTACTTC. Translating gives CAIKTGTGGIYEQYF.

The chain employs TRBV18 and TRBJ1-4; 8 positions match TRBD1. V lost 1 base to trimming and J lost 7 bases; unmatched junction nucleotides: 8. The CDR3 has 16 amino acids. Germline CDR1 is KGHSH and CDR2 is LQKENI. CDR3 in amino acids: CASSPRRQGASEKLFF. Written as DNA, the CDR3 is TGTGCCAGCTCACCACGACGCCAGGGGGCCTCTGAAAAACTGTTTTTT.

This sequence joins TRBV7-8 and TRBJ2-7, with D maybe TRBD1 (6 bases). The V and J ends lost 1 base and 4 bases respectively, with 14 bases between them. CDR1 is SGHVS and CDR2 is FQNEAQ in the germline V gene. This CDR3 has 15 residues. The CDR3 DNA reads as TGTGCCAGCAGCTTAGTCAGGGGCGAGTTTTACGAGCAGTACTTC. This sequence encodes CASSLVRGEFYEQYF.

This clone was detected only a few times. The chain recombines TRBV5-4 with TRBJ2-7, with a possible D match to TRBD2 (6 bases). V dropped 0 bases and J dropped 7 bases, with 17 bases sitting between them. Germline CDR1 is SGHNT and CDR2 is YYREEE (reference sequence). This CDR3 comprises 15 residues. CDR3 DNA sequence: TGTGCCAGCAGCTTGGATGCGGAGGTCCGGGGGGAGCAGTACTTC. This sequence encodes CASSLDAEVRGEQYF.

This clone was picked up a small number of times. The chain uses TRBV19 and TRBJ1-5; TRBD1 is a possible D gene (5 bases). The CDR3 extends over 15 amino acids. V dropped 6 bases and J dropped 0 bases, with 12 bases sitting between them. Germline V gene data show CDR1 as LNHDA and CDR2 as SQIVND (reference sequence). CDR3 protein: CASSLRDFSNQPQHF. CDR3 in DNA: TGTGCCAGTAGCCTCAGGGACTTTAGCAATCAGCCCCAGCATTTT.

J is TRBJ2-1 and V is TRBV11-3; weak D call: TRBD2 (7 bases). The germline CDR1 and CDR2 sequences are SGHNT and YENEEA. The CDR3 loop spans 14 amino acids. V lost 5 bases to trimming and J lost 4 bases, with 12 bases between them. CDR3 region: CASSPGGLYNEQFF. CDR3 sequence (DNA): TGTGCCAGCAGCCCCGGGGGGCTTTACAATGAGCAGTTCTTC.

The chain joins TRBV5-1 to TRBJ2-1; 11 nucleotides agree with TRBD2. V trimming: 0 bases; J trimming: 3 bases; junction bases outside the gene matches: 2. Germline loops: CDR1 SGHRS, CDR2 YFSETQ. The CDR3 loop spans 16 amino acids. CDR3 in amino acids: CASSLASGGHYNEQFF. CDR3 nucleotide sequence: TGCGCCAGCAGCTTGGCTAGCGGGGGGCACTACAATGAGCAGTTCTTC.

This clone has more than one count but fewer than ten. This sequence joins TRBV9 and TRBJ1-2; tentatively, D is TRBD1 (5 bases). The CDR3 has 15 residues. The V gene's germline CDR1 is SGDLS and CDR2 YYNGEE. V lost 0 bases, J lost 0 bases, and 9 bases lay in between. CDR3 sequence: CASSVGGTSNYGYTF. Here the CDR3 DNA reads TGTGCCAGCAGCGTAGGAGGGACTTCTAACTATGGCTACACCTTC.